This record concerns one T cell receptor (beta chain) sequence. There are 17 residues in the CDR3. Between the trimmed V and J ends, which lost 1 base and 0 bases, there was a span of 13 bases. Per the germline V gene, CDR1 is KGHSH and CDR2 is LQKENI. This sample was included in a study of blood T cell repertoires in COVID-19. On the study more broadly: Material from acute and convalescent COVID-19 was sourced from the United States, Italy and Spain. From T cells, B-cell-depleted T cells, or PBMCs came the material, which was cDNA or gDNA.

Authors' processing steps: It was from reference gene primer amplification that nucleated cell counts were estimated. Clones were read by immunoSEQ multiplex PCR, and TCRdb kept only the in-frame ones, dropping some. The V and J calls and clone size come from that table; D and trimming were worked out from the DNA. The table lists 300,000 to 450,000 clones, less than 85% of them singletons. This TCR came from a woman between 18 and 30 years old with acute or convalescent COVID-19. The sample consisted of peripheral blood. This sequence joins TRBV18 and TRBJ2-1; perhaps TRBD1 as D (5 bases). Written as DNA, the CDR3 is TGTGCCAGCTCACCACGGGCAGGGCTAAGCTCCTACAATGAGCAGTTCTTC. Protein sequence: CASSPRAGLSSYNEQFF. Together with reference TRBV18 and TRBJ2-1, the CDR3 gives the full variable domain: NAGVMQNPRHLVRRRGQEARLRCSPMKGHSHVYWYRQLPEEGLKFMVYLQKENIIDESGMPKERFSAEFPKEGPSILRIQQVVRGDSAAYFCASSPRAGLSSYNEQFFGPGTRLTVL.